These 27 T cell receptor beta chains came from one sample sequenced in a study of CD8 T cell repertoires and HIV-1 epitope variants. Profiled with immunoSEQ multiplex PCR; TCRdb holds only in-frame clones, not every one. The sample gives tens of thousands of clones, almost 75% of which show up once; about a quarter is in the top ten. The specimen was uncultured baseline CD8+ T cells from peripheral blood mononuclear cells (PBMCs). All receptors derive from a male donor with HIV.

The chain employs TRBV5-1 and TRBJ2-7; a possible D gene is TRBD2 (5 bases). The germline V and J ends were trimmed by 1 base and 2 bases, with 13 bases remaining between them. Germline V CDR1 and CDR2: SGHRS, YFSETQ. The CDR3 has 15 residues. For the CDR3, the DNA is TGCGCCAGCAGCTTGTCGGGGAATTTCCCCTACGAGCAGTACTTC. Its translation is CASSLSGNFPYEQYF.

CDR3 nucleotides: TGTGCCAGCAGCTTGGGGACAGGGAGTTACGAGCAGTACTTC. Its translation: CASSLGTGSYEQYF. The rearrangement joins TRBV11-2 to TRBJ2-7; 9 bases map to TRBD1. The ends lost 3 bases at V and 4 bases at J; junction bases unmatched: 4. CDR3 size: 14 residues. Germline values: CDR1 SGHAT, CDR2 FQNNGV. Supplemented by reference TRBV11-2 and TRBJ2-7, the full variable domain reads EAGVAQSPRYKIIEKRQSVAFWCNPISGHATLYWYQQILGQGPKLLIQFQNNGVVDDSQLPKDRFSAERLKGVDSTLKIQPAKLEDSAVYLCASSLGTGSYEQYFGPGTRLTVT.

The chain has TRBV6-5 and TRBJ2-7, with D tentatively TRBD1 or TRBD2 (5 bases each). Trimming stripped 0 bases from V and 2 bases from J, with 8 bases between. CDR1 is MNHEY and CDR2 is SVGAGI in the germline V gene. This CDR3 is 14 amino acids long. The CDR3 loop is CASSYSGAPYEQYF. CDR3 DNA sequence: TGTGCCAGCAGTTACTCCGGGGCTCCCTACGAGCAGTACTTC.

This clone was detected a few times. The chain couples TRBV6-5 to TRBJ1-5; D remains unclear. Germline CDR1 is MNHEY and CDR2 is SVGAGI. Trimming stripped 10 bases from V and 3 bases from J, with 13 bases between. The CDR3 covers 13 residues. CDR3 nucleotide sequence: TGTGCCACCGCTGTTCAAGCCAATCAGCCCCAGCATTTT. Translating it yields CATAVQANQPQHF.

The CDR3 reads CASSLRNENIQYF. The CDR3, as DNA: TGCGCCAGCAGCTTGAGGAACGAAAACATTCAGTACTTC. The chain couples TRBV5-1 to TRBJ2-4; D uncertain. This CDR3 is 13 amino acids long. Germline-derived CDR1 and CDR2 are SGHRS and YFSETQ. V was trimmed by 1 base and J by 5 bases, leaving 7 bases between them.

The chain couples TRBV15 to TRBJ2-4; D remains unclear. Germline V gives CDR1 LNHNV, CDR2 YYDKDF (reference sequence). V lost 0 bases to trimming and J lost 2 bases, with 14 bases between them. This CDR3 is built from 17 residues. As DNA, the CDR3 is TGTGCCACCAGCAGAGATCGGGCCCTGGGTTCCAAAAACATTCAGTACTTC. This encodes CATSRDRALGSKNIQYF.

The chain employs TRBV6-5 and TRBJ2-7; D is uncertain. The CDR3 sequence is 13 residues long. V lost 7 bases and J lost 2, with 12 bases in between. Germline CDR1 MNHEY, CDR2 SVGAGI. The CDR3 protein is CASKPTGTYEQYF. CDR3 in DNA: TGTGCCAGCAAACCTACTGGGACCTACGAGCAGTACTTC.

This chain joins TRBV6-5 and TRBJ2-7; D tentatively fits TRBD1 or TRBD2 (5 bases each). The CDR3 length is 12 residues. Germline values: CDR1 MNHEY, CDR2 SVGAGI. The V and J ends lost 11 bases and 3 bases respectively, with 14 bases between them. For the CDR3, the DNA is TGTGCCGTACAGGTTGCGGGCTACGAGCAGTACTTC. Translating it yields CAVQVAGYEQYF.

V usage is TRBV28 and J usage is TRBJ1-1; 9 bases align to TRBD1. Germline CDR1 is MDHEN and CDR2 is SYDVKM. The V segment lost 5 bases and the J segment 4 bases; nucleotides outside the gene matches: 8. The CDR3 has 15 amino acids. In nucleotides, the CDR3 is TGTGCCAGCAGTCCCCCGGACAGGGGTGGCACTGAAGCTTTCTTT. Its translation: CASSPPDRGGTEAFF. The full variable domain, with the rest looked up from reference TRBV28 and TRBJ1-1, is DVKVTQSSRYLVKRTGEKVFLECVQDMDHENMFWYRQDPGLGLRLIYFSYDVKMKEKGDIPEGYSVSREKKERFSLILESASTNQTSMYLCASSPPDRGGTEAFFGQGTRLTVV.

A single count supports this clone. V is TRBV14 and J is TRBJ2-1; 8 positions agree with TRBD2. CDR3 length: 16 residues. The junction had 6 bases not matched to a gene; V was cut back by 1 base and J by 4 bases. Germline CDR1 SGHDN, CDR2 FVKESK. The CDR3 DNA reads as TGTGCCAGCAGCCAAGCCACTAGCGGTTCTTACAATGAGCAGTTCTTC. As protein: CASSQATSGSYNEQFF.

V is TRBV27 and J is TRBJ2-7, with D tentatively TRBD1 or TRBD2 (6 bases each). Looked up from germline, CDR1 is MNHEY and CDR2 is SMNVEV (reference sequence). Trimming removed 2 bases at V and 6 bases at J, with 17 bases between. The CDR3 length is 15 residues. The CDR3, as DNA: TGTGCCAGCAGTTTAACCACCGCTTGGGGGGCCGAGCAGTACTTC. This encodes CASSLTTAWGAEQYF.

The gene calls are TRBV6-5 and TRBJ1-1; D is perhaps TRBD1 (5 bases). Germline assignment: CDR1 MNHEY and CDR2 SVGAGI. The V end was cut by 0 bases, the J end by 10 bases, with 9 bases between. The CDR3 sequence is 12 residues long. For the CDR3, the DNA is TGTGCCAGCAGTTACTCCCAGGGTTCAGCTTTCTTT. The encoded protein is CASSYSQGSAFF.

This CDR3 reads CASSLAREATYEQYF. CDR3 bases: TGCGCCAGCAGCTTGGCCAGGGAGGCAACCTACGAGCAGTACTTC. This chain connects TRBV5-1 to TRBJ2-7; the D gene is possibly TRBD2 (6 bases). Germline CDR1 is SGHRS and CDR2 is YFSETQ. CDR3 size: 15 residues. V shed 0 bases and J shed 2 bases, with 12 bases lying between them.

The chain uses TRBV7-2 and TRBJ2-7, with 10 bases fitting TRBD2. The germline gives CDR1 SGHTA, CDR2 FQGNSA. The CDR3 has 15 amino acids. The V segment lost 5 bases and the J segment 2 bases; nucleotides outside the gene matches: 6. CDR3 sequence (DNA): TGTGCCAGCAGCCGGACTAGCGGAGATACCTACGAGCAGTACTTC. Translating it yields CASSRTSGDTYEQYF.

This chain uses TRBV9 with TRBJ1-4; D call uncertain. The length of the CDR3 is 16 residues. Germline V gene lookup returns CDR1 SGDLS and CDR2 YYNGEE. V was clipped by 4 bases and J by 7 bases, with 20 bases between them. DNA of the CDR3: TGTGCCAGCAGCCCCTCGGAGCGGCCCGCAGGTGAAAAACTGTTTTTT. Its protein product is CASSPSERPAGEKLFF.

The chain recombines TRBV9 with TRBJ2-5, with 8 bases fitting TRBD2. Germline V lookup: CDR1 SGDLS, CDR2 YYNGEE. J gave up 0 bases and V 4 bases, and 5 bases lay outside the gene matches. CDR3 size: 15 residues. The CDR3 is CASSYSGVYQETQYF. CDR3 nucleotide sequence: TGTGCCAGCAGCTATAGCGGGGTGTACCAAGAGACCCAGTACTTC. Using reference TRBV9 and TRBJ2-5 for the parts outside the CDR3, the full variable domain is DSGVTQTPKHLITATGQRVTLRCSPRSGDLSVYWYQQSLDQGLQFLIQYYNGEERAKGNILERFSAQQFPDLHSELNLSSLELGDSALYFCASSYSGVYQETQYFGPGTRLLVL.

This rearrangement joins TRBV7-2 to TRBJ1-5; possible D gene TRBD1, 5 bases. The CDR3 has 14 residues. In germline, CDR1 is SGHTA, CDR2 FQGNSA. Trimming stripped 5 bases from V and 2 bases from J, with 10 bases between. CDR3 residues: CASSPRGGNQPQHF. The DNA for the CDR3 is TGTGCCAGCAGCCCTCGGGGGGGCAATCAGCCCCAGCATTTT.

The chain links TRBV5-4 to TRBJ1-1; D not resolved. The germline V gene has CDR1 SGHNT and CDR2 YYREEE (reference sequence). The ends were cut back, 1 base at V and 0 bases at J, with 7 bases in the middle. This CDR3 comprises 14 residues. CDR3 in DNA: TGTGCCAGCAGCTTGAAGGAACTGAACACTGAAGCTTTCTTT. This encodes CASSLKELNTEAFF.

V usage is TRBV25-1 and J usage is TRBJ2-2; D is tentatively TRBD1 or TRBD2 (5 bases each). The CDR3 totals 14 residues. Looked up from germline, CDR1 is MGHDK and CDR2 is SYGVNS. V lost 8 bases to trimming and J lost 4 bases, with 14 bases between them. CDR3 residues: CASDPGPLTGELFF. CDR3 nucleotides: TGTGCCAGCGACCCGGGACCCCTCACCGGGGAGCTGTTTTTT. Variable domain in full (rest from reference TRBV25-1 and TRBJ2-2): EADIYQTPRYLVIGTGKKITLECSQTMGHDKMYWYQQDPGMELHLIHYSYGVNSTEKGDLSSESTVSRIRTEHFPLTLESARPSHTSQYLCASDPGPLTGELFFGEGSRLTVL.

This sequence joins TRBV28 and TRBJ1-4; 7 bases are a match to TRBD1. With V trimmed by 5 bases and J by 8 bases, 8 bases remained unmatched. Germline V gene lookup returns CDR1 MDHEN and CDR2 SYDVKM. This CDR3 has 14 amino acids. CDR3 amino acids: CASSATGTDEKLFF. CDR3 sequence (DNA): TGTGCCAGCAGTGCAACCGGGACAGACGAAAAACTGTTTTTT.

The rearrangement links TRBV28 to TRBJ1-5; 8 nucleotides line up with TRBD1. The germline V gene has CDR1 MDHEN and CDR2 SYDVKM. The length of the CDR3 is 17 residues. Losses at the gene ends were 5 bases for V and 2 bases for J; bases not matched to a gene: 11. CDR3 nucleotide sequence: TGTGCCAGCAGTCGCCCGCAGGGGGCGGTTGGCAATCAGCCCCAGCATTTT. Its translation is CASSRPQGAVGNQPQHF.

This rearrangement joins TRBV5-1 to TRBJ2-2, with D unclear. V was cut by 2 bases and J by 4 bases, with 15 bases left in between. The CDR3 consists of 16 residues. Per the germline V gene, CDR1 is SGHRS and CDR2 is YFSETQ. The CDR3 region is CASSFGPSSLTGELFF. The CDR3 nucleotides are TGCGCCAGCAGCTTCGGGCCCTCTTCTCTCACCGGGGAGCTGTTTTTT.

CDR3 region: CASSPDRSYEQYF. For the CDR3, the DNA is TGTGCCAGTAGCCCTGACAGGTCCTACGAGCAGTACTTC. This chain links TRBV19 with TRBJ2-7; a weak D match, TRBD1 (6 bases). The CDR3 is made up of 13 amino acids. Germline loops: CDR1 LNHDA, CDR2 SQIVND (reference sequence). The V end lost 6 bases, the J end lost 1 base, and 10 bases lay between the germline ends.

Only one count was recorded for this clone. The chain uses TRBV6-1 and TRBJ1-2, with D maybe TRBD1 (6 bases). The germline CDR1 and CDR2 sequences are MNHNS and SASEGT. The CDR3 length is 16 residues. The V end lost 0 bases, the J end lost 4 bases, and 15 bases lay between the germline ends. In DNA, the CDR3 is TGTGCCAGCAGTGAAGCGCAGGGGACTGTAGCCTATGGCTACACCTTC. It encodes CASSEAQGTVAYGYTF.

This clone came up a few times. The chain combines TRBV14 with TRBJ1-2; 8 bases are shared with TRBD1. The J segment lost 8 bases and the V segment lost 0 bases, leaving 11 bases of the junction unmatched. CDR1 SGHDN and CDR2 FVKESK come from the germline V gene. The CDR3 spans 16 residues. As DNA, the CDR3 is TGTGCCAGCAGCCAAGACCTCTTAACAGGGGGTGACGGCTACACCTTC. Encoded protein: CASSQDLLTGGDGYTF.

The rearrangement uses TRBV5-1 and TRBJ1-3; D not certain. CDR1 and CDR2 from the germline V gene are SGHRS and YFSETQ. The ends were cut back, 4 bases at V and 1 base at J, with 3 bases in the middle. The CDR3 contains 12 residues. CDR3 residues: CASSDSGNTIYF. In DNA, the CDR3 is TGCGCCAGCAGCGATTCTGGAAACACCATATATTTT.

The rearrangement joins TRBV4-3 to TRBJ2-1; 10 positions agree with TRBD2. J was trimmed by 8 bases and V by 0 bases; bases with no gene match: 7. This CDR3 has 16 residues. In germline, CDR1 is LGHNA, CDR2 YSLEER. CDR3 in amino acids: CASSQDIVAGGDEQFF. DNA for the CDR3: TGCGCCAGCAGCCAAGATATAGTAGCGGGGGGTGATGAGCAGTTCTTC.